The following is a TCR beta chain sequence with its context. The data were obtained in a study of blood T cell repertoires in COVID-19. Across the study: Sites across the United States, Italy and Spain contributed samples from acute and convalescent COVID-19.

Using immunoSEQ multiplex PCR, the repertoire was profiled, and TCRdb retains in-frame clones only, with some absent. Here the sample spans about 220,000 clones, approximately 85% being singletons. The CDR3 length is 14 residues. CDR1 and CDR2 from the germline V gene are LGHDT and YNNKEL (reference sequence). V gave up 4 bases and J gave up 2 bases, with 12 bases separating them. Sequencing used peripheral blood. This chain uses TRBV3-1 (or the pseudogene TRBV3-2) with TRBJ2-7; D may be TRBD1 (5 bases). The sequence came from a woman aged 70 to 79 with COVID-19, enrolled during active disease. This CDR3 is CASSLSAGTYEQYF. CDR3 in DNA: TGTGCCAGCAGCCTCTCCGCAGGGACCTACGAGCAGTACTTC.